Below, 2 T cell receptor beta chains from the same sample are listed, as sequenced in a study of T cells in Graves' hyperthyroidism and ophthalmopathy. Amplified TCR beta CDR3 regions came from RNA transcripts. The TCR CDR3 was amplified in a first-round RT-PCR using the HTBI primer set. Via MiXCR, TCRdb re-called the multiplex PCR reads, giving one row per CDR3 protein. The sample consists of about 700,000 distinct CDR3 sequences, around 15% of them appearing once. Sequencing used blood. The receptors here all came from a woman between 18 and 29 years old with Graves' hyperthyroidism.

This clonotype was detected a few times. The V gene is TRBV7-8, the J gene TRBJ2-1; 13 positions match TRBD2. V lost 2 bases and J lost 10; bases outside the gene matches: 8. The CDR3 runs to 16 residues. Germline V lookup: CDR1 SGHVS, CDR2 FQNEAQ. The CDR3 DNA reads TGTGCCAGCAGCTTAAGCGGACTAGCGGGAGTTTGGGAGCAGTTCTTC. The encoded protein is CASSLSGLAGVWEQFF.

This clonotype was counted at least ten times. The chain employs TRBV7-8 and TRBJ2-1, with 7 nucleotides matching TRBD2. After removal of 3 bases from V and 7 bases from J, the junction contained 18 bases not matched to a gene. The CDR3 contains 18 residues. CDR1 and CDR2 (germline): SGHVS, FQNEAQ. The CDR3 reads CASSFLGEGLVRRNEQFF. Here the CDR3 DNA reads TGTGCCAGCAGCTTTCTGGGGGAGGGCCTGGTTCGTAGGAATGAGCAGTTCTTC.